These 14 T cell receptor beta chains came from one sample sequenced in a study of cytomegalovirus exposure and HLA in healthy donors. Profiling relied on immunoSEQ multiplex PCR, and the TCRdb table lists in-frame clones only, not all of them. The table lists about 95,000 clones, around 85% of them singletons. The sequenced sample was PBMCs. All receptors derive from a man younger than 35 in good health and CMV-seropositive.

V and J are TRBV7-3 and TRBJ2-2; 8 bases align to TRBD2. Per germline, CDR1 SGHTA and CDR2 FQGTGA. The CDR3 has 14 amino acids. The V and J ends lost 3 bases and 7 bases, in that order; junction bases with no gene match: 4. The CDR3 protein is CASSLREEGGELFF. CDR3 bases: TGTGCCAGCAGCTTGCGGGAGGAAGGCGGGGAGCTGTTTTTT.

The chain carries TRBV29-1 and TRBJ2-5; 7 bases align to TRBD2. Losses at the gene ends were 3 bases for V and 2 bases for J; bases not matched to a gene: 9. CDR3 length: 15 amino acids. Germline CDR1 and CDR2: SQVTM and ANQGSEA. In DNA, the CDR3 is TGCAGCGTTGAGGGCGGGAGATCACAACAAGAGACCCAGTACTTC. Translated, it gives CSVEGGRSQQETQYF.

CDR3 amino acids: CSLSGGTDTQYF. The CDR3 DNA follows: TGCAGCCTGTCGGGGGGCACAGATACGCAGTATTTT. The chain is built from TRBV29-1 and TRBJ2-3; possibly TRBD2 for D (6 bases). Trimming shortened V by 8 bases and J by 1 base, and 10 bases separated the two germline ends. The CDR3 is made up of 12 amino acids. Germline-derived CDR1 and CDR2 are SQVTM and ANQGSEA.

The chain combines TRBV7-3 with TRBJ2-2; 13 nucleotides align to TRBD2. CDR1 and CDR2 from the germline V gene are SGHTA and FQGTGA. This CDR3 has 17 residues. The junction had 6 bases not matched to a gene; V was cut back by 4 bases and J by 4 bases. The CDR3 spells CASSYRLAGGPTGELFF. The CDR3 region has the DNA TGTGCCAGCAGCTACCGACTAGCGGGAGGTCCCACCGGGGAGCTGTTTTTT.

This rearrangement joins TRBV5-1 to TRBJ2-6; the D is unclear. The length of the CDR3 is 13 residues. Per germline, CDR1 SGHRS and CDR2 YFSETQ. Trimming shortened V by 0 bases and J by 15 bases, and 13 bases separated the two germline ends. CDR3: CASSLDPGTPLTF. The CDR3 DNA reads as TGCGCCAGCAGCTTGGATCCGGGTACACCCCTGACTTTC.

The V and J genes are TRBV28 and TRBJ2-4, with 8 bases that match TRBD2. In germline, CDR1 is MDHEN, CDR2 SYDVKM. The V and J ends lost 5 bases and 8 bases, in that order; junction bases with no gene match: 20. This CDR3 has 18 amino acids. In DNA, the CDR3 is TGTGCCAGCAGTCCACCTAACGCGCTAGCGGGCCTTAGGGACATTCAGTACTTC. It codes for CASSPPNALAGLRDIQYF. The full variable domain, its missing parts supplied by reference TRBV28 and TRBJ2-4, is DVKVTQSSRYLVKRTGEKVFLECVQDMDHENMFWYRQDPGLGLRLIYFSYDVKMKEKGDIPEGYSVSREKKERFSLILESASTNQTSMYLCASSPPNALAGLRDIQYFGAGTRLSVL.

The chain uses TRBV11-3 and TRBJ2-3; 10 bases line up with TRBD1. V shed 1 base and J 0 bases; nucleotides not matched to a gene: 13. Germline V gene lookup returns CDR1 SGHNT and CDR2 YENEEA. The CDR3 covers 20 residues. The CDR3 DNA reads TGTGCCAGCAGCTTAGGCCTCCCGGGACAGGGGATAGAAAGCACAGATACGCAGTATTTT. Translated, it gives CASSLGLPGQGIESTDTQYF. The entire variable domain, with the rest obtained from reference TRBV11-3 and TRBJ2-3, is as follows: EAGVVQSPRYKIIEKKQPVAFWCNPISGHNTLYWYLQNLGQGPELLIRYENEEAVDDSQLPKDRFSAERLKGVDSTLKIQPAELGDSAVYLCASSLGLPGQGIESTDTQYFGPGTRLTVL.

The chain has TRBV1 and TRBJ2-4; the table gives TRBD2 as D, unverified against the DNA. TRBV1 is annotated as a pseudogene. This CDR3 has 15 residues. Here the CDR3 DNA reads TGCACCAGCAGCCATGGGGGGGAGGACAAAAACATTCAGTACTTC. It specifies CTSSHGGEDKNIQYF.

This clone was detected a few times. This chain's CDR3 is CASSLTGLAGLMHEQYV. The CDR3 DNA reads TGTGCCAGCAGTCTGACGGGACTAGCGGGCCTTATGCACGAGCAGTACGTC. V and J are TRBV28 and TRBJ2-7; 12 bases agree with TRBD2. CDR1 is MDHEN, CDR2 SYDVKM, per germline. J gave up 5 bases and V 5 bases, and 13 bases lay outside the gene matches. This CDR3 spans 17 amino acids.

J is TRBJ2-7 and V is TRBV11-2; 8 bases align to TRBD2. The CDR3 covers 12 residues. The V gene's germline CDR1 is SGHAT and CDR2 FQNNGV. For the CDR3, the DNA is TGTGCCAGCAGCTCCGGGGGGGGGACGTGTCGTGTC. This codes for CASSSGGGTCRV.

CDR3 residues: CASSPGGVNTEAFF. As DNA, the CDR3 is TGTGCCAGCAGCCCCGGCGGGGTGAACACTGAAGCTTTCTTT. V and J are TRBV7-2 and TRBJ1-1; D not resolved. CDR1 and CDR2 (germline): SGHTA, FQGNSA. The CDR3 is made up of 14 amino acids. Trimming stripped 5 bases from V and 0 bases from J, with 10 bases between.

The chain has TRBV19 and TRBJ1-5; tentative D call: TRBD1 (6 bases). The CDR3 spans 16 residues. V gave up 3 bases and J gave up 1 base, with 13 bases separating them. CDR1 and CDR2 (germline): LNHDA, SQIVND (reference sequence). The DNA of the CDR3 is TGTGCCAGTAGTATCGGGGATGGACAGAGCAATCAGCCCCAGCATTTT. Translation gives CASSIGDGQSNQPQHF.

This clone was counted a few times. This sequence joins TRBV14 and TRBJ1-1; TRBD1 might be the D (5 bases). Looked up from germline, CDR1 is SGHDN and CDR2 is FVKESK. Trimming removed 0 bases from V and 3 bases from J, with 5 bases in between. The CDR3 has 13 residues. CDR3 sequence reads: CASSQEQDTEAFF. CDR3 coding DNA: TGTGCCAGCAGCCAAGAACAGGACACTGAAGCTTTCTTT.

This chain joins TRBV19 and TRBJ2-1, with 13 bases aligning to TRBD2. Germline V gene lookup returns CDR1 LNHDA and CDR2 SQIVND (reference sequence). There are 15 residues in the CDR3. Trimming cost V 1 base and J 7 bases; bases outside gene matches: 1. CDR3 in amino acids: CASSIGLAGGNEQFF. CDR3 nucleotide sequence: TGTGCCAGTAGTATAGGACTAGCGGGAGGAAATGAGCAGTTCTTC.